This TCR beta chain was sequenced in a study of technical replicates of blood from several donors. Sequenced by immunoSEQ multiplex PCR; TCRdb stores in-frame clones only, minus some. The table has fewer than 85,000 clones, over 90% seen once. V lost 5 bases and J lost 5, with 15 bases in between. CDR1 is SQVTM and CDR2 is ANQGSEA in the germline V gene. This CDR3 has 13 amino acids. This chain uses TRBV29-1 with TRBJ2-5; D is perhaps TRBD1 (6 bases). Sequenced sample: T cells isolated from PBMCs. This sequence originates from a human donor in good health. In DNA form, the CDR3 reads TGCAGCGTTAGACAGGATTTCGACGAGACCCAGTACTTC. This sequence encodes CSVRQDFDETQYF. The full variable domain, rest sourced from reference TRBV29-1 and TRBJ2-5, is SAVISQKPSRDICQRGTSLTIQCQVDSQVTMMFWYRQQPGQSLTLIATANQGSEATYESGFVIDKFPISRPNLTFSTLTVSNMSPEDSSIYLCSVRQDFDETQYFGPGTRLLVL.